This TCR beta chain was sequenced during a study of CD8+CD57+ T cells in acquired aplastic anemia. About the study: DNA recovered from sorted CD4+ and CD8+ cells had a mean of approximately 3.2 ug.

Individuals selected for sequencing had exhibited CD8+CD57+ cell expansion on flow cytometry. Among the patients, all had severe acquired aplastic anemia. Germline CDR1 is LNHDA and CDR2 is SQIVND (reference sequence). This CDR3 region has 13 residues. Trimming cost V 9 bases and J 5 bases; bases outside gene matches: 5. Genomic DNA acted as the template from which TCR beta VDJ combination and CDR3 sequence profiling were carried out. TCRdb itself ran the reads through MiXCR, one entry per CDR3 protein. Here the sample spans 150,000 to 200,000 distinct CDR3 sequences, less than 60% being singletons. The rearrangement uses TRBV19 and TRBJ1-5; TRBD1 aligns across 9 bases. Sequenced material: sorted CD4+, CD8+, or CD8+CD57+ T cells (not recorded which) from PBMCs. This receptor was obtained from a human donor with aplastic anemia. The CDR3 coding sequence is TGTGCCAGCCAACAGGGGGCCCATCAGCCCCAGCATTTT. It is translated as CASQQGAHQPQHF.